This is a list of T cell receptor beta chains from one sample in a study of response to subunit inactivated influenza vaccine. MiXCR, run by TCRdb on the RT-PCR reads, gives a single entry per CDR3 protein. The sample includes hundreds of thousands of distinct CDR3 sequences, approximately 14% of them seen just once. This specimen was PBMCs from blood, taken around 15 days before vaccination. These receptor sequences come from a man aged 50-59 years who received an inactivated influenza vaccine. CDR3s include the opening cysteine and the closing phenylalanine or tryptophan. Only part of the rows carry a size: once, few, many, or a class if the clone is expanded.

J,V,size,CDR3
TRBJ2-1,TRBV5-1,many,CASSFASGGRNNEQFF
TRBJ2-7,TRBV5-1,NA,CASSLTGQSFYEQYF
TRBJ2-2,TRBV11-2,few,CASSLVAGANTGELFF
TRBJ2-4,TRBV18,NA,CASSGTKGAAKNIQYF
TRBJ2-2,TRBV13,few,CASSLRGFNTGELFF
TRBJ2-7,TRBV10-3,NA,CAIITTGASYEQYF
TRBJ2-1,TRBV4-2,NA,CASSQMTNRDYQFF
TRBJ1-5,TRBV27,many,CASSLSGVFKVPQHF
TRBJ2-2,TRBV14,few,CASSHWGAANTGELFF
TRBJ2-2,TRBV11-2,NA,CASSPFAGRGVNTGELFF
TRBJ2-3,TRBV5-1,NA,CASSLEASRASDTQYF
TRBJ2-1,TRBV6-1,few,CASTETGGGTYNEQFF
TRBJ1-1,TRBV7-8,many,CASSLYRDIEAFF
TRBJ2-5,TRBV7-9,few,CASRTSAQETQYF
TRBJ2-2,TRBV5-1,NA,CASSLVGGASTGELFF
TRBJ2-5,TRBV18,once,CASSPTQGGETQYF
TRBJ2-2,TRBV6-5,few,CASSYVRQVNTGELFF
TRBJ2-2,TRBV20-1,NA,CSARDGGRHTGELFF
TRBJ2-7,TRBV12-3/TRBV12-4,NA,CASSLGAGGAEQYF
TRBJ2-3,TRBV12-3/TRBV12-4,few,CASRTGTGVSSTDTQYF
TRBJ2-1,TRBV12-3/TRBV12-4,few,CASSFAGGPYEQFF
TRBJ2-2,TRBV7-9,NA,CASSYDYTGELFF
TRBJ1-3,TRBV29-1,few,CSVREGNTIYF
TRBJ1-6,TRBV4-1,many,CASSQADRPSPLHF
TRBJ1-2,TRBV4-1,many,CASSQVTAYYGYTF
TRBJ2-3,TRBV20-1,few,CSASSYLDASTDTQYF
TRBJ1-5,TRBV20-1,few,CSARKRGQNQPQHF
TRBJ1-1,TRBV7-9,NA,CASSLEWLEAFF
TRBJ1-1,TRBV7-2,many,CASSLQGEGTEAFF
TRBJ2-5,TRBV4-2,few,CASSQEGTGANQETQYF
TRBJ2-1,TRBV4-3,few,CASSQRRGYNEQFF
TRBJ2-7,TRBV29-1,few,CSVRTGVSEQYF
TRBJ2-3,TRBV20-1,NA,CSAPTGTTHTDTQYF
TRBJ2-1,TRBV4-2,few,CASSQDLYPLDGEQFF
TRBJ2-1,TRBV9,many,CASSVTSGSDGEQFF
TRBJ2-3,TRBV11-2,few,CASSSGDSLLQLDSTDTQYF
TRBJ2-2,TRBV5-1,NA,CASRMGQRDTGELFF
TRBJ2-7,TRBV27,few,CASSLGRRGTYEQYF
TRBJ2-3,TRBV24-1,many,CATSDRGRMGTDTQYF
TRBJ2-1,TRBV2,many,CASRGGYNEQFF
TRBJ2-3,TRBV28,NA,CASRDRVIDTQYF
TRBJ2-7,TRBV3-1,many,CASSQGGTNHPYEQYF
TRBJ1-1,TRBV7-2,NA,CASSLVGIEAFF
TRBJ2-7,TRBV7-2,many,CASSFGLAAYEQYF
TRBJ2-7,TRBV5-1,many,CASRPFAGGYEQYF
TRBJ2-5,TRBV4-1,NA,CACSPRTRDRGQETQYF
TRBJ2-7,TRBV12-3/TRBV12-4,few,CASSFKAGGVEQYF
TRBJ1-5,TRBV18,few,CASSPSPGGRGQPQHF
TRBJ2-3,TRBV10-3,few,CAISVGGLTHTDTQYF
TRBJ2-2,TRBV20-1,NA,CSAIQHANTGELFF
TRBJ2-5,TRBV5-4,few,CASSFTWRGGRDEETQYF
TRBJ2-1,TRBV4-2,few,CASSQELPNGQFF
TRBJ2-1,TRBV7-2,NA,CASSLVSDSYNEQFF
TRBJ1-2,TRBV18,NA,CASSPSGVSTYGYTF
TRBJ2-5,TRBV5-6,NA,CASSLVTGRGTETQYF
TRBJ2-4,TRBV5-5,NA,CASSWGTGAQNIQYF
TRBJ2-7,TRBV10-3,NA,CAISELETGGYEQYF
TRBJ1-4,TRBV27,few,CASSSAGATNEKLFF
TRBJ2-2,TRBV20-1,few,CSAAALAGIAGSGELFF